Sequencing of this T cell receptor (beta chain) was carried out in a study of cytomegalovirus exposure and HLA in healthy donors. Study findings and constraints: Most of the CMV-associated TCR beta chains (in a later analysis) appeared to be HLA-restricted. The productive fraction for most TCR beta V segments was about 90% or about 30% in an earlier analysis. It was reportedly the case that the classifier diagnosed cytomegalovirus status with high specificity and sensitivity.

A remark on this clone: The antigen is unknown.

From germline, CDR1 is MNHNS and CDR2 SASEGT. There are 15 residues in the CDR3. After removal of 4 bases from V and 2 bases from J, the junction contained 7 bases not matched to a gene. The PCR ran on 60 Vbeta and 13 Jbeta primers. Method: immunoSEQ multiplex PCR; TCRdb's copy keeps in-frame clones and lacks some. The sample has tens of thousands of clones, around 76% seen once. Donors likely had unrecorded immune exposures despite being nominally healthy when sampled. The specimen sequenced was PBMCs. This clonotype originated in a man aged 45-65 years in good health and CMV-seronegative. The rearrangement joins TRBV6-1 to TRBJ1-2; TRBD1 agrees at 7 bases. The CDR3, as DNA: TGTGCCAGCAGTGGGGGACAGCACCAGAACTATGGCTACACCTTC. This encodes CASSGGQHQNYGYTF.